One sample yielded the 10 T cell receptor beta chains listed below, sequenced in a study of read filtering for tumor transcriptome and immune sequencing. From roughly 390 ng of RNA, a library with molecular barcoded alpha/delta and beta/gamma adaptors was made. TCRdb used MiXCR to reprocess the reads, holding one entry per CDR3 protein. The repertoire includes tens of thousands of distinct CDR3 sequences, roughly 19% of them detected once, and around 9.9% sits in the top ten. Sample: a population of CD138-negative cells sorted from bone marrow. The source of these receptors is a donor aged 40 or over with multiple myeloma.

With regard to this clonotype: A much larger clone lies a single base off, so this may be a read error. The conserved final phenylalanine or tryptophan is absent from the CDR3, which likely points to a read error. The chain is built from TRBV12-3 or TRBV12-4 and TRBJ2-7; 8 bases agree with TRBD2. CDR3 length: 14 residues. V was pared by 2 bases and J by 2 bases, with 2 bases of the junction left unmatched. The CDR3 loop is CASSLTSGAYEQYL. CDR3 bases: TGTGCCAGCAGTTTAACTAGCGGAGCCTACGAGCAGTACCTC.

This clonotype came up many times. This chain links TRBV20-1 with TRBJ2-3; no clear D. The CDR3 consists of 14 residues. The V end was cut by 3 bases, the J end by 5 bases, with 15 bases between. Germline CDR1 is DFQATT and CDR2 is SNEGSKA (reference sequence). The CDR3 sequence is CSASSRFRIDTQYF. The CDR3, as DNA: TGCAGTGCTAGCTCCAGGTTTCGAATAGATACGCAGTATTTT.

This clonotype was recorded at least ten times. This sequence joins TRBV7-2 and TRBJ2-5, with 8 bases matching TRBD2. Trimming at V came to 0 bases and at J to 1 base, leaving 1 base not matched to a gene. In germline, CDR1 is SGHTA, CDR2 FQGNSA. The CDR3 is 15 amino acids. CDR3 loop: CASSLAAGGQETQYF. The CDR3 nucleotides are TGTGCCAGCAGCTTAGCGGCGGGGGGCCAAGAGACCCAGTACTTC.

This clonotype has a count of ten or more. The chain uses TRBV7-2 and TRBJ2-7; D unclear. The CDR3 totals 13 residues. V shed 5 bases and J shed 6 bases, with 14 bases lying between them. Germline V CDR1 and CDR2: SGHTA, FQGNSA. Here the CDR3 DNA reads TGTGCCAGCAGCCGCGCACTACCTGGCGAGCAGTACTTC. Protein sequence: CASSRALPGEQYF. Looking up the rest from reference TRBV7-2 and TRBJ2-7 gives the full variable domain: GAGVSQSPSNKVTEKGKDVELRCDPISGHTALYWYRQSLGQGLEFLIYFQGNSAPDKSGLPSDRFSAERTGGSVSTLTIQRTQQEDSAVYLCASSRALPGEQYFGPGTRLTVT.

This clonotype was recorded at least ten times. The genes are TRBV7-6 and TRBJ2-5; 7 bases line up with TRBD1. This CDR3 has 16 amino acids. Germline V gene sequence: CDR1 SGHVS, CDR2 FNYEAQ. After removal of 5 bases from V and 0 bases from J, the junction contained 9 bases not matched to a gene. CDR3 sequence reads: CASSPSGTAHQETQYF. The CDR3 DNA sequence: TGTGCCAGCAGCCCCTCCGGGACAGCCCACCAAGAGACCCAGTACTTC.

This clonotype was seen ten or more times. The chain couples TRBV30 to TRBJ1-6; possible D gene TRBD1, 5 bases. Germline V gene sequence: CDR1 GTSNPN, CDR2 SVGIG (reference sequence). V gave up 4 bases and J gave up 7 bases, with 11 bases separating them. The CDR3 is 13 amino acids. The CDR3 DNA follows: TGTGCCTGGACCGGGACGCCAAATTCACCCCTCCACTTT. It encodes CAWTGTPNSPLHF.

The chain links TRBV28 to TRBJ2-7; 8 bases agree with TRBD1. This CDR3 comprises 16 residues. Germline V gene lookup returns CDR1 MDHEN and CDR2 SYDVKM. Trimming took 7 bases from V and 2 from J; bases not matched to a gene: 13. CDR3 DNA sequence: TGTGCCAGCACTCTCGGCACCGGGACAGGTACCTACGAGCAGTACTTC. Protein: CASTLGTGTGTYEQYF.

In its sample, this clonotype was seen a few times. CDR3 nucleotide sequence: TGCAGTGCTAGACCTGGACAGCGAGGGACTAATGAAAAACTGTTTTTT. Protein product: CSARPGQRGTNEKLFF. The chain couples TRBV20-1 to TRBJ1-4; the D gene is possibly TRBD1 (6 bases). Trimming took 2 bases from V and 2 from J, leaving 15 bases between them. The CDR3 has 16 amino acids. Per the germline V gene, CDR1 is DFQATT and CDR2 is SNEGSKA (reference sequence).

This clonotype was observed at least ten times. The V and J genes are TRBV9 and TRBJ2-3; D may match TRBD1 or TRBD2 (6 bases each). The CDR3 runs to 15 residues. Trimming removed 4 bases at V and 4 bases at J, with 16 bases between. Germline V gene sequence: CDR1 SGDLS, CDR2 YYNGEE. CDR3 residues: CASSTLGGTADTQYF. The DNA of the CDR3 is TGTGCCAGCAGCACCCTCGGGGGCACCGCAGATACGCAGTATTTT.

This clonotype came up many times. CDR3 nucleotides: TGCAGTGCTCGACCGGGACGGGGGAACTACGAGCAGTACTTC. Protein sequence: CSARPGRGNYEQYF. The chain joins TRBV20-1 to TRBJ2-7; possibly TRBD2 for D (6 bases). The germline V gene has CDR1 DFQATT and CDR2 SNEGSKA (reference sequence). Deletions cut 5 bases from V and 3 bases from J, with 17 bases between. CDR3 length equals 14 residues.